This T cell receptor beta chain was obtained from a study of T cells in Graves' hyperthyroidism and ophthalmopathy. This clonotype was picked up many times. CDR3 size: 15 residues. Germline loops: CDR1 SGHTA, CDR2 FQGTGA. With V trimmed by 5 bases and J by 8 bases, 12 bases remained unmatched. RNA transcripts provided the source from which TCR beta CDR3 regions were amplified. The HTBI set primed first-round TCR CDR3 RT-PCR. From the multiplex PCR reads, TCRdb called clonotypes with MiXCR, one entry per CDR3 protein. The repertoire holds 750,000 to 950,000 distinct CDR3 sequences, with 35% to 45% as singletons.

The chain is built from TRBV7-3 and TRBJ1-2; 9 bases line up with TRBD1. Input material: blood. The clonotype comes from a man between 18 and 35 years old with Graves' hyperthyroidism. The CDR3 loop is CASSPNRGRDKGYTF. The CDR3 DNA is TGTGCCAGCAGCCCAAACAGGGGGCGCGATAAGGGCTACACCTTC.